A single TCR beta chain is shown here with its context. The CDR3 is made up of 16 amino acids. Germline CDR1 and CDR2: MDHEN and SYDVKM. The trim removed 4 bases at V and 8 bases at J, leaving 12 bases unmatched. Participants, about 18 to 90 years old, spanned 25 or so US areas. Cohorts were assigned according to the clinical history that participants reported. The data originate from a study of blood T cell repertoires in COVID-19. Study summary: Material from acute and convalescent COVID-19 was sourced from the United States, Italy and Spain.

Original methodology: Cell counts per sample came from amplifying reference gene primers. Data came from immunoSEQ multiplex PCR; TCRdb stores just in-frame clones and leaves some out. The V and J calls and the clone size are those of that table, but D and trimming were determined from the DNA. The sample lists some 390,000 clones, roughly 89% occurring once. This clonotype originated in a woman between 25 and 40 years old who had recovered from COVID-19. The chain joins TRBV28 to TRBJ2-1; 9 bases map to TRBD2. The sample was PBMCs or T cells enriched from blood (not recorded which). The CDR3 nucleotides are TGTGCCAGCAGTTCTCAGGGACTAGCCGTGGTGGATGAGCAGTTCTTC. Protein sequence: CASSSQGLAVVDEQFF.